A selection of T cell receptor beta chains follows, all from one sample in a study of cytomegalovirus exposure and HLA in healthy donors. Some clones are missing from TCRdb's copy, which holds only in-frame ones; the method was immunoSEQ multiplex PCR. The data show some 120,000 clones, with approximately 91% seen just once and around 1.5% held by the top ten. Sequenced input: PBMCs. These receptors all stem from a young man in good health and CMV-seronegative. CDR3s include the opening cysteine and the closing phenylalanine or tryptophan. Fields, in order: V gene, clone size, D gene, J gene, CDR3 protein, CDR3 DNA. D genes are given only for firm matches. Only some rows state a clone size, as once, few, many or a class for expanded clones.

v_call: TRBV5-6
clone_size: .
d_call: .
j_call: TRBJ2-1
cdr3_aa: CASSLERLSYNEQFF
cdr3_nt: TGTGCCAGCAGCTTGGAGCGGCTCTCCTACAATGAGCAGTTCTTC

v_call: TRBV6-1
clone_size: many
d_call: TRBD1
j_call: TRBJ2-7
cdr3_aa: CASSVEQGASYEQYF
cdr3_nt: TGTGCCAGCAGTGTAGAACAGGGGGCTTCCTACGAGCAGTACTTC

v_call: TRBV5-1
clone_size: .
d_call: .
j_call: TRBJ1-1
cdr3_aa: CASRVRGNTEAFF
cdr3_nt: TGCGCCAGCAGGGTCAGGGGGAACACTGAAGCTTTCTTT

v_call: TRBV6-5
clone_size: .
d_call: .
j_call: TRBJ2-7
cdr3_aa: CASSSRQVPYEQYF
cdr3_nt: TGTGCCAGCAGTTCCCGACAGGTCCCCTACGAGCAGTACTTC

v_call: TRBV9
clone_size: .
d_call: TRBD2
j_call: TRBJ2-1
cdr3_aa: CASSRAGGYNEQFF
cdr3_nt: TGTGCCAGCAGTCGAGCGGGGGGATACAATGAGCAGTTCTTC

v_call: TRBV27
clone_size: .
d_call: .
j_call: TRBJ2-7
cdr3_aa: CASRGTFSYEQYF
cdr3_nt: TGTGCCAGCCGTGGGACTTTCTCCTACGAGCAGTACTTC

v_call: TRBV19
clone_size: once
d_call: TRBD1
j_call: TRBJ2-3
cdr3_aa: CASSLGQGTTDTQYF
cdr3_nt: TGTGCCAGTAGTCTAGGACAGGGGACCACAGATACGCAGTATTTT

v_call: TRBV7-9
clone_size: .
d_call: .
j_call: TRBJ2-1
cdr3_aa: CASSRTDNEQFF
cdr3_nt: TGTGCCAGCAGCCGGACAGACAATGAGCAGTTCTTC

v_call: TRBV11-3
clone_size: .
d_call: TRBD2
j_call: TRBJ2-1
cdr3_aa: CASSLGIVAGDNEQFF
cdr3_nt: TGTGCCAGCAGCTTAGGAATCGTAGCGGGAGACAATGAGCAGTTCTTC

v_call: TRBV29-1
clone_size: .
d_call: TRBD1
j_call: TRBJ2-7
cdr3_aa: CSVGKGQGYEQYF
cdr3_nt: TGCAGCGTGGGTAAGGGACAGGGCTACGAGCAGTACTTC

v_call: TRBV6-5
clone_size: .
d_call: TRBD1
j_call: TRBJ2-7
cdr3_aa: CASRNRDRISYEQYF
cdr3_nt: TGTGCCAGCAGAAACCGGGACAGGATCTCCTACGAGCAGTACTTC

v_call: TRBV23-1
clone_size: .
d_call: .
j_call: TRBJ2-4
cdr3_aa: CAIPSDTKNIQYF
cdr3_nt: TGCGCCATCCCTTCGGACACCAAAAACATTCAGTACTTC

v_call: TRBV7-6
clone_size: .
d_call: .
j_call: TRBJ1-4
cdr3_aa: CASSLGSAAAELFF
cdr3_nt: TGTGCCAGCAGCTTAGGTTCGGCGGCGGCAGAGCTGTTTTTT

v_call: TRBV7-9
clone_size: .
d_call: TRBD1
j_call: TRBJ1-2
cdr3_aa: CASSLGQGNSYTF
cdr3_nt: TGTGCCAGCAGCTTAGGACAGGGGAACAGCTACACCTTC

v_call: TRBV30
clone_size: .
d_call: .
j_call: TRBJ1-1
cdr3_aa: CAWNPVRGTEAFF
cdr3_nt: TGTGCCTGGAATCCAGTCAGGGGCACTGAAGCTTTCTTT

v_call: TRBV6-1
clone_size: few
d_call: TRBD2
j_call: TRBJ2-3
cdr3_aa: CASSEVAGAADTQYF
cdr3_nt: TGTGCCAGCAGCGAGGTGGCGGGAGCTGCCGATACGCAGTATTTT

v_call: TRBV2
clone_size: once
d_call: TRBD2
j_call: TRBJ2-7
cdr3_aa: CASRDTGTVTSGSYYEQYF
cdr3_nt: TGTGCCAGCAGGGACACCGGGACAGTGACTAGCGGGAGTTATTACGAGCAGTACTTC

v_call: TRBV7-3
clone_size: .
d_call: .
j_call: TRBJ2-5
cdr3_aa: CASSLRSGQQETQYF
cdr3_nt: TGTGCCAGCAGCTTAAGGTCTGGGCAGCAAGAGACCCAGTACTTC

v_call: TRBV10-2
clone_size: .
d_call: TRBD1
j_call: TRBJ2-3
cdr3_aa: CASSEPRTGGTDTQYF
cdr3_nt: TGCGCCAGCAGTGAGCCGAGGACAGGGGGCACAGATACGCAGTATTTT

v_call: TRBV7-2
clone_size: .
d_call: .
j_call: TRBJ2-3
cdr3_aa: CASSPSVSDTQYF
cdr3_nt: TGTGCCAGCAGCCCCTCCGTCTCAGATACGCAGTATTTT

v_call: TRBV9
clone_size: .
d_call: TRBD1
j_call: TRBJ2-7
cdr3_aa: CASSPRTGASEQYF
cdr3_nt: TGTGCCAGCAGCCCGCGGACAGGGGCCTCCGAGCAGTACTTC

v_call: TRBV11-3
clone_size: .
d_call: .
j_call: TRBJ2-2
cdr3_aa: CASSLGPGELFF
cdr3_nt: TGTGCCAGCAGCTTAGGGCCTGGGGAGCTGTTTTTT

v_call: TRBV5-6
clone_size: .
d_call: .
j_call: TRBJ1-2
cdr3_aa: CASSLGRVGYTF
cdr3_nt: TGTGCCAGCAGCTTGGGCAGGGTTGGCTACACCTTC

v_call: TRBV6-4
clone_size: medium-sized
d_call: .
j_call: TRBJ2-3
cdr3_aa: CASSDGSADTQYF
cdr3_nt: TGTGCCAGCAGTGACGGGAGCGCAGATACGCAGTATTTT

v_call: TRBV7-7
clone_size: .
d_call: .
j_call: TRBJ2-5
cdr3_aa: CASSLGLLHWETQYF
cdr3_nt: TGTGCCAGCAGTCTGGGACTCCTACACTGGGAGACCCAGTACTTC

v_call: TRBV5-1
clone_size: .
d_call: TRBD1
j_call: TRBJ2-3
cdr3_aa: CASSLRTGTDTQYF
cdr3_nt: TGCGCCAGCAGCTTAAGGACAGGGACAGATACGCAGTATTTT

v_call: TRBV2
clone_size: few
d_call: TRBD2
j_call: TRBJ2-5
cdr3_aa: CASSTLAGTDF
cdr3_nt: TGTGCCAGCAGTACCCTAGCGGGCACTGACTTC

v_call: TRBV7-2
clone_size: .
d_call: .
j_call: TRBJ2-7
cdr3_aa: CASSLVADSYEQYF
cdr3_nt: TGTGCCAGCAGCTTAGTGGCCGATTCCTACGAGCAGTACTTC

v_call: TRBV7-6
clone_size: .
d_call: .
j_call: TRBJ2-1
cdr3_aa: CASRVRGGTIGVDEQFF
cdr3_nt: TGTGCCAGCAGGGTTAGGGGGGGGACTATTGGTGTCGATGAGCAGTTCTTC

v_call: TRBV27
clone_size: .
d_call: TRBD1
j_call: TRBJ2-1
cdr3_aa: CASSWVGQGRDNEQFF
cdr3_nt: TGTGCCAGCAGTTGGGTGGGACAGGGGCGAGACAATGAGCAGTTCTTC

v_call: TRBV2
clone_size: .
d_call: .
j_call: TRBJ1-5
cdr3_aa: CASTTGDILNQPQHF
cdr3_nt: TGTGCCAGCACAACCGGGGATATTCTTAATCAGCCCCAGCATTTT

v_call: TRBV4-3
clone_size: .
d_call: .
j_call: TRBJ2-3
cdr3_aa: CASSQGRGDTQYF
cdr3_nt: TGCGCCAGCAGCCAAGGCAGGGGAGATACGCAGTATTTT

v_call: TRBV15
clone_size: .
d_call: .
j_call: TRBJ2-7
cdr3_aa: CATSRDTRNEQYF
cdr3_nt: TGTGCCACCAGCAGAGATACCAGGAACGAGCAGTACTTC